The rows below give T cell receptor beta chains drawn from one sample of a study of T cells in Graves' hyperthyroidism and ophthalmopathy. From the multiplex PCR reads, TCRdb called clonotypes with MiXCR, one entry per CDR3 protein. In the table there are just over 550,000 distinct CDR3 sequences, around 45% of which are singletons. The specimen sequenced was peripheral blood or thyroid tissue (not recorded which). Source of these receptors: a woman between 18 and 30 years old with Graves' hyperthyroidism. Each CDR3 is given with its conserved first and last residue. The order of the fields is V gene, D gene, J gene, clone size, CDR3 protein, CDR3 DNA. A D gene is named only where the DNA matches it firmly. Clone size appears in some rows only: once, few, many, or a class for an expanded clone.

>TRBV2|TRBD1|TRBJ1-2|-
CASSETGGGFYGYTF
TGTGCCAGCAGCGAGACAGGGGGAGGGTTCTATGGCTACACCTTC
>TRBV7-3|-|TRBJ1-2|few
CASSQDSGFDGYTF
TGCGCCAGCAGCCAAGATAGTGGGTTCGATGGCTACACCTTC
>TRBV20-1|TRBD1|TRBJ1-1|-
CSARDRQGSTEAFF
TGCAGTGCTAGAGATCGACAGGGGAGTACTGAAGCTTTCTTT
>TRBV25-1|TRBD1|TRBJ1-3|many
CASSEYDRVGGNTIYF
TGTGCCAGCAGTGAATATGACAGGGTTGGTGGAAACACCATATATTTT
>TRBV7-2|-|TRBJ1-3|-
CASSPIWFSGNTIYF
TGTGCCAGCAGCCCCATATGGTTCTCTGGAAACACCATATATTTT
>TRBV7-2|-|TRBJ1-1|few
CASSPQGFGSTEAFF
TGTGCCAGCAGCCCACAGGGTTTTGGGAGCACTGAAGCTTTCTTT
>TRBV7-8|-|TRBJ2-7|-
CASSLAASRASPYEQYF
TGTGCCAGCAGCTTAGCGGCTAGCAGGGCTAGTCCCTACGAGCAGTACTTC
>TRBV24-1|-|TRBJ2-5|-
CATSPAGLNQPQYF
TGTGCCACCAGCCCCGCCGGACTGAATCAGCCCCAGTACTTC
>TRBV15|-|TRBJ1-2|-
CATSRDGGGGYTF
TGTGCCACCAGCAGAGATGGGGGCGGGGGCTACACCTTC
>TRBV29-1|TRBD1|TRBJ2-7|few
CSGGQGGNEQYF
TGCAGCGGCGGACAGGGCGGCAACGAGCAGTACTTC